One T cell receptor (beta chain) is described in this entry. Its target is not known. Germline and junction disagree at one end, which may indicate a read error. Germline CDR1 and CDR2: SGHAT and FQNNGV. This CDR3 spans 16 amino acids. No cell sorting was done before RNA was extracted from the tissue. The data were taken from a study of tumor and adjacent non-tumor tissue in lung cancer. Study information: Histology: about 13 adenocarcinoma, 2 squamous cell carcinoma, 1 small cell lung cancer.

Overall study findings and caveats: Tumor repertoires had a smaller top 100 clone share than normal lung.

Three rounds of nested PCR, following a modified ARM-PCR protocol, produced the TCRbeta library. Using its own MiXCR run on the multiplex PCR reads, TCRdb lists one record per CDR3 protein. Of roughly 120,000 distinct CDR3 sequences in the sample, roughly 80% are singletons; the top ten hold about 40%. This TCR was recovered from an older woman with non-small cell lung cancer. This chain uses TRBV11-2 with TRBJ2-7; TRBD2 agrees at 13 bases. The material sequenced was lung tumor tissue. The CDR3 nucleotides read TGTGCCAGCAGCTTTACTAGCGGGGGGGCCTACTACGAGCAGTACTTT. It yields the protein CASSFTSGGAYYEQYF.